These 20 T cell receptor beta chains were sequenced from one sample in a study of T cells after yellow fever vaccination. TCRdb redid the calling of the 5' RACE reads with MiXCR, one entry per CDR3 protein. The repertoire has roughly 340,000 distinct CDR3 sequences, more than 8.5% of them found once; the top ten carry more than 15%. The source was PBMCs, collected on the day of the first yellow fever vaccination. The receptors stem from a man between 18 and 29 years old who received the YFV17D yellow fever vaccine.

The chain recombines TRBV18 with TRBJ2-7; no clear D. Germline loops: CDR1 KGHSH, CDR2 LQKENI. The germline V and J ends were trimmed by 5 bases and 1 base, with 15 bases remaining between them. The CDR3 loop spans 15 amino acids. The CDR3 region is CASSKDGVLSYEQYF. In DNA, the CDR3 is TGTGCCAGCTCAAAGGATGGAGTCCTATCCTACGAGCAGTACTTC. Full variable domain (remainder filled in from reference TRBV18 and TRBJ2-7): NAGVMQNPRHLVRRRGQEARLRCSPMKGHSHVYWYRQLPEEGLKFMVYLQKENIIDESGMPKERFSAEFPKEGPSILRIQQVVRGDSAAYFCASSKDGVLSYEQYFGPGTRLTVT.

This clonotype occurred a few times. The V gene is TRBV4-3, the J gene TRBJ2-7; no clear D. Germline assignment: CDR1 LGHNA and CDR2 YSLEER. The CDR3 runs 13 residues. Trimming left V 1 base short and J 4 bases short, with 8 bases between. Here the CDR3 DNA reads TGCGCCAGCAGCCAAGTTAACGGTTACGAGCAGTACTTC. Translated: CASSQVNGYEQYF.

This chain links TRBV27 with TRBJ2-2; D call uncertain. The CDR3 runs to 13 residues. Trimming pared 9 bases from V and 3 bases from J, leaving 11 bases between. Germline lookup yields CDR1 MNHEY and CDR2 SMNVEV (reference sequence). CDR3 nucleotides: TGTGCCAGTAGCAGGACCTACACCGGGGAGCTGTTTTTT. This encodes CASSRTYTGELFF.

The chain couples TRBV29-1 to TRBJ1-1, with TRBD1 identical over 8 bases. Germline trimming cut 6 bases from V and 7 bases from J; bases unmatched to any gene: 7. The CDR3 has 12 amino acids. Germline values: CDR1 SQVTM, CDR2 ANQGSEA. CDR3 DNA: TGCAGCGTCGGGGGACAGGTGGATGAAGCTTTCTTT. Its protein product is CSVGGQVDEAFF.

This rearrangement joins TRBV29-1 to TRBJ1-1, with D perhaps TRBD1 (6 bases). Germline V CDR1 and CDR2: SQVTM, ANQGSEA. The CDR3 extends over 18 amino acids. V was pared by 7 bases and J by 1 base, with 28 bases between. In DNA form, the CDR3 reads TGCAGCGGTCACACGTTCGGGGTTGTGGCAGGGGAGAACACTGAAGCTTTCTTT. Protein product: CSGHTFGVVAGENTEAFF. Drawing the rest from reference TRBV29-1 and TRBJ1-1, the complete variable domain is SAVISQKPSRDICQRGTSLTIQCQVDSQVTMMFWYRQQPGQSLTLIATANQGSEATYESGFVIDKFPISRPNLTFSTLTVSNMSPEDSSIYLCSGHTFGVVAGENTEAFFGQGTRLTVV.

In its sample, this clonotype was seen many times. The chain carries TRBV29-1 and TRBJ1-2, with a weak D call TRBD1 (6 bases). The CDR3 spans 14 residues. Between the trimmed V and J ends, which lost 3 bases and 4 bases, there was a span of 15 bases. The germline V gene encodes CDR1 SQVTM and CDR2 ANQGSEA. Here the CDR3 DNA reads TGCAGCGTTGAGCAACTCAGGGGTTCCTATGGCTACACCTTC. Amino acids: CSVEQLRGSYGYTF.

This chain uses TRBV6-1 with TRBJ1-5; a weak D match, TRBD1 (5 bases). Germline V gene lookup returns CDR1 MNHNS and CDR2 SASEGT. The CDR3 runs 15 residues. Trimming pared 6 bases from V and 6 bases from J, leaving 18 bases between. This CDR3 reads CASRRLGGVPQPQHF. In DNA, the CDR3 is TGTGCCAGCAGGAGACTTGGGGGGGTACCTCAGCCCCAGCATTTT.

The chain joins TRBV7-9 to TRBJ2-1, with 10 nucleotides matching TRBD1. The CDR3 sequence is 15 residues long. The junction had 9 bases not matched to a gene; V was cut back by 6 bases and J by 7 bases. Germline CDR1 is SEHNR and CDR2 is FQNEAQ (reference sequence). The CDR3 region is CASSNRGTGENEQFF. The DNA for the CDR3 is TGTGCCAGCAGTAACAGGGGGACAGGGGAAAATGAGCAGTTCTTC.

In this sample, this clonotype turned up many times. The V and J genes are TRBV18 and TRBJ2-7, with D unresolved. Trimming stripped 0 bases from V and 6 bases from J, with 6 bases between. Germline CDR1 reads KGHSH; CDR2 reads LQKENI. The CDR3 has 12 amino acids. CDR3 amino acids: CASSPPSLEQYF. The CDR3, as DNA: TGTGCCAGCTCACCACCTTCTCTCGAGCAGTACTTC. The complete variable domain, with remaining parts taken from reference TRBV18 and TRBJ2-7, reads NAGVMQNPRHLVRRRGQEARLRCSPMKGHSHVYWYRQLPEEGLKFMVYLQKENIIDESGMPKERFSAEFPKEGPSILRIQQVVRGDSAAYFCASSPPSLEQYFGPGTRLTVT.

This clonotype was seen only a few times. V and J are TRBV5-1 and TRBJ2-3; 11 bases map to TRBD2. The CDR3 is 15 amino acids. The V gene's germline CDR1 is SGHRS and CDR2 YFSETQ. Unmatched junction bases numbered 4, after V lost 4 bases and J lost 3 bases. The chain's CDR3 is CASSRSSGGTDTQYF. The CDR3 DNA reads TGCGCCAGCAGCCGCTCTAGCGGGGGGACAGATACGCAGTATTTT.

This clonotype was seen only a few times. V usage is TRBV10-2 and J usage is TRBJ2-7, with D maybe TRBD2 (7 bases). CDR1 is WSHSY and CDR2 is SAAADI in the germline V gene. The V gene lost 4 bases and the J gene lost 2 bases, with 12 bases spanning the gap. This CDR3 is built from 14 residues. The chain's CDR3 is CASSVRGGAYEQYF. The DNA for the CDR3 is TGCGCCAGCAGTGTGCGAGGGGGGGCCTACGAGCAGTACTTC.

This clonotype was seen many times. This chain links TRBV12-5 with TRBJ1-2; D perhaps matches TRBD1 (5 bases). The length of the CDR3 is 13 residues. Trimming removed 7 bases from V and 4 bases from J, with 13 bases in between. CDR1 is LGHNT, CDR2 FRNRAP, per germline. Written as DNA, the CDR3 is TGTGCTAGTGCGACCTGGAGGGGCTATGGCTACACCTTC. This sequence encodes CASATWRGYGYTF.

This clonotype turned up a few times. The genes are TRBV5-1 and TRBJ2-3, with D unresolved. This CDR3 is 13 amino acids long. Germline CDR1 reads SGHRS; CDR2 reads YFSETQ. Trimming shortened V by 2 bases and J by 2 bases, and 6 bases separated the two germline ends. The CDR3 DNA is TGCGCCAGCAGCTTCTTTACCACAGATACGCAGTATTTT. Translating gives CASSFFTTDTQYF.

In this sample, this clonotype turned up a few times. This chain links TRBV7-2 with TRBJ2-7, with D maybe TRBD2 (6 bases). Germline V gene lookup returns CDR1 SGHTA and CDR2 FQGNSA. V gave up 5 bases and J gave up 7 bases, with 18 bases separating them. The CDR3 loop spans 14 amino acids. Written as DNA, the CDR3 is TGTGCCAGCAGCGGGGGGTTTACGGGATTGGAGCAGTACTTC. Amino acids: CASSGGFTGLEQYF. Full variable domain (remainder filled in from reference TRBV7-2 and TRBJ2-7): GAGVSQSPSNKVTEKGKDVELRCDPISGHTALYWYRQSLGQGLEFLIYFQGNSAPDKSGLPSDRFSAERTGGSVSTLTIQRTQQEDSAVYLCASSGGFTGLEQYFGPGTRLTVT.

In the case of this clonotype: This may arise from a read error, as a much more abundant clone is one base away. This chain uses TRBV4-1 with TRBJ1-5; TRBD1 might be the D (6 bases). The V end lost 5 bases, the J end lost 3 bases, and 14 bases lay between the germline ends. Germline CDR1 is MGHRA and CDR2 is YSYEKL. This CDR3 has 15 amino acids. The CDR3 nucleotides are TGCGCCAGCAGCTACCGGGACATGATCAATCAGCCCCAGCATTTT. This translates into CASSYRDMINQPQHF.

This clonotype appeared many times. This chain uses TRBV24-1 with TRBJ2-5; 7 bases map to TRBD1. CDR3 size: 13 residues. V lost 7 bases, J lost 7 bases, and 8 bases stayed unmatched. CDR1 KGHDR and CDR2 SFDVKD come from the germline V gene. CDR3 protein: CATRQGSVGTQYF. CDR3 coding DNA: TGTGCCACCAGACAGGGGAGTGTCGGGACCCAGTACTTC.

The V gene is TRBV7-2, the J gene TRBJ2-7; D is perhaps TRBD1 or TRBD2 (5 bases each). This CDR3 has 14 amino acids. The germline gives CDR1 SGHTA, CDR2 FQGNSA. V was clipped by 5 bases and J by 3 bases, with 14 bases between them. The CDR3 DNA is TGTGCCAGCAGCCCGGGACCAGGTAACTACGAGCAGTACTTC. Protein product: CASSPGPGNYEQYF.

This clonotype was seen a few times. The chain uses TRBV7-9 and TRBJ2-7; TRBD1 or TRBD2 may be the D gene (5 bases each). The V and J ends lost 5 bases and 3 bases respectively, with 14 bases between them. The CDR3 runs to 14 residues. The V gene's germline CDR1 is SEHNR and CDR2 FQNEAQ (reference sequence). CDR3 DNA sequence: TGTGCCAGCAGCGCCCGGGACCCTCACTACGAGCAGTACGTC. Its protein product is CASSARDPHYEQYV.

The chain has TRBV6-2 or TRBV6-3 and TRBJ1-1, with unresolved D. CDR3 length equals 12 residues. Germline CDR1 MNHEY, CDR2 SVGEGT. Trimming cost V 2 bases and J 7 bases, with 8 bases left between them. The CDR3 DNA reads as TGTGCCAGCAGTTACGGCGCCTATGAAGCTTTCTTT. This codes for CASSYGAYEAFF.

This clonotype was detected a few times. The chain employs TRBV5-1 and TRBJ2-3; the match to TRBD1 covers 7 bases. Trimming took 4 bases from V and 0 from J; bases not matched to a gene: 2. Germline V gene sequence: CDR1 SGHRS, CDR2 YFSETQ. The CDR3 contains 14 residues. In DNA form, the CDR3 reads TGCGCCAGCAGCATGACAGGGAGCACAGATACGCAGTATTTT. Its translation is CASSMTGSTDTQYF.